What follows are 23 T cell receptor beta chains derived from one specimen sequenced in a study of regulatory T cells in long-lasting Graves disease. The time point is: newly diagnosed GD, antithyroid drugs for less than 3 months. Preparation of the TCR library used RNA extracted from PBMCs. For TCR beta, libraries came from iRepertoire HTBI primers and Arm-PCR of CDR3 regions. From the multiplex PCR reads, TCRdb called clonotypes with MiXCR, one entry per CDR3 protein. In the table there are approximately 300,000 distinct CDR3 sequences, more than 15% of which are singletons. This specimen was peripheral blood mononuclear cells (PBMCs), taken at new diagnosis, from a patient treated with antithyroid drugs. All receptors come from a female donor with Graves disease.

The J gene is TRBJ2-7, the V gene TRBV19; TRBD1 is a possible D gene (5 bases). Germline V gene sequence: CDR1 LNHDA, CDR2 SQIVND (reference sequence). With 6 bases removed from V and 7 bases from J, the gap between germline ends came to 22 bases. This CDR3 has 15 amino acids. CDR3 region: CASSSHLQGLWEQYF. For the CDR3, the DNA is TGTGCCAGTAGCTCCCATCTCCAGGGTCTGTGGGAGCAGTACTTC.

This clonotype was observed at least ten times. The chain couples TRBV28 to TRBJ2-7, with 12 bases lining up with TRBD2. Germline CDR1 reads MDHEN; CDR2 reads SYDVKM. This CDR3 is 17 amino acids long. V lost 8 bases to trimming and J lost 2 bases; unmatched junction nucleotides: 13. DNA for the CDR3: TGTGCCAGCTCCGCCCCGGGACTAGCGGGTACCCCCTACGAGCAGTACTTC. Residues: CASSAPGLAGTPYEQYF.

There are many counts of this clonotype. V is TRBV24-1 and J is TRBJ2-7, with 8 bases lining up with TRBD1. The germline gives CDR1 KGHDR, CDR2 SFDVKD. The CDR3 consists of 15 residues. The V segment lost 4 bases and the J segment 5 bases; nucleotides outside the gene matches: 9. The CDR3 loop reads CATSDHSDRDDEQYF. The CDR3 DNA reads TGTGCCACCAGTGACCATTCGGACAGGGACGACGAGCAGTACTTC.

With regard to this clonotype: A read error is possible here, since a much larger clone lies one base away. This CDR3 fails to terminate in the conserved phenylalanine or tryptophan, so it likely reflects a read error. The chain couples TRBV5-1 to TRBJ2-1; a weak D match, TRBD1 (6 bases). Germline CDR1 reads SGHRS; CDR2 reads YFSETQ. CDR3 length: 14 amino acids. V was shortened by 4 bases and J by 4 bases, with 12 bases between the two germline ends. The chain's CDR3 is CASSAGQSYNEQFV. The DNA for the CDR3 is TGCGCCAGCAGCGCCGGACAGAGTTACAATGAGCAGTTCGTC.

The chain joins TRBV29-1 to TRBJ2-1; 7 positions match TRBD2. The end of the DNA aligns better with TRBJ2-5, so the J call may be wrong. The CDR3 runs 15 residues. CDR1 is SQVTM and CDR2 is ANQGSEA in the germline V gene. The CDR3 spells CSAGGAGVRDETQYF. The CDR3 region has the DNA TGCAGCGCTGGCGGGGCGGGGGTGAGGGACGAGACCCAGTACTTC.

This clonotype occurred a few times. V gene TRBV19 combines with J gene TRBJ2-1, with 11 bases identical to TRBD2. Germline CDR1 is LNHDA and CDR2 is SQIVND (reference sequence). This CDR3 contains 16 residues. The CDR3 is CALGLAGGLFNDEQFF. CDR3 bases: TGTGCTCTAGGGCTAGCGGGAGGACTTTTCAACGATGAGCAGTTCTTC. Supplemented by reference TRBV19 and TRBJ2-1, the full variable domain reads DGGITQSPKYLFRKEGQNVTLSCEQNLNHDAMYWYRQDPGQGLRLIYYSQIVNDFQKGDIAEGYSVSREKKESFPLTVTSAQKNPTAFYLCALGLAGGLFNDEQFFGPGTRLTVL.

At least ten counts were recorded for this clonotype. The CDR3 nucleotides are TGCAGCGTTGGAGGGGAGACCCAGTACTTC. This codes for CSVGGETQYF. The chain has TRBV29-1 and TRBJ2-5, with D maybe TRBD2 (5 bases). Germline V lookup: CDR1 SQVTM, CDR2 ANQGSEA. The CDR3 spans 10 residues. V was pared by 4 bases and J by 5 bases, with 5 bases between.

This chain links TRBV6-1 with TRBJ1-1; 7 bases are shared with TRBD1. The germline CDR1 and CDR2 sequences are MNHNS and SASEGT. The CDR3 consists of 13 residues. V trimming: 6 bases; J trimming: 4 bases; junction bases outside the gene matches: 5. CDR3 nucleotides: TGTGCCAGCAGACAGGGGACAATCACTGAAGCTTTCTTT. This codes for CASRQGTITEAFF.

This clonotype was counted only a few times. The V call is TRBV4-1, the J call TRBJ2-3; D possibly corresponds to TRBD1 (6 bases). CDR3 length: 14 residues. V was shortened by 4 bases and J by 8 bases, with 16 bases between the two germline ends. CDR1 is MGHRA and CDR2 is YSYEKL in the germline V gene. CDR3 sequence: CASSLDPVGGTQYF. In DNA, the CDR3 is TGCGCCAGCAGCCTCGATCCAGTAGGGGGTACGCAGTATTTT.

In DNA, the CDR3 is TGCGCCAGCAGCAAAGTCCTCGAGGGACACGACTATGGCTACACCTTC. Translated, it gives CASSKVLEGHDYGYTF. V gene TRBV4-1 combines with J gene TRBJ1-2, with a weak D call TRBD1 (6 bases). This CDR3 region has 16 residues. V shed 5 bases and J shed 3 bases, with 19 bases lying between them. Germline V gives CDR1 MGHRA, CDR2 YSYEKL.

The sample holds many counts of this clonotype. The rearrangement joins TRBV24-1 to TRBJ2-1, with 12 bases identical to TRBD1. The V segment lost 8 bases and the J segment 5 bases; nucleotides outside the gene matches: 3. In germline, CDR1 is KGHDR, CDR2 SFDVKD. This CDR3 region has 14 residues. The CDR3 region is CATKGQGADNEQFF. DNA for the CDR3: TGTGCCACCAAGGGACAGGGGGCAGACAATGAGCAGTTCTTC.

The chain uses TRBV11-2 and TRBJ2-7; 14 nucleotides match TRBD2. The V gene end was trimmed by 5 bases and the J gene end by 4 bases; junction bases not matched to a gene: 4. The germline gives CDR1 SGHAT, CDR2 FQNNGV. The CDR3 is made up of 15 amino acids. As DNA, the CDR3 is TGTGCCAGCAGCAAAGGGACTAGCGGGAGATACGAGCAGTACTTC. It encodes CASSKGTSGRYEQYF.

This clonotype appeared many times. The V call is TRBV5-1, the J call TRBJ2-1; 12 nucleotides agree with TRBD2. In germline, CDR1 is SGHRS, CDR2 YFSETQ. CDR3 length: 19 amino acids. After removal of 2 bases from V and 4 bases from J, the junction contained 13 bases not matched to a gene. This CDR3 reads CASSFSGTSGRKLYNEQFF. In nucleotides, the CDR3 is TGCGCCAGCAGCTTTTCCGGGACTAGCGGGCGTAAACTGTACAATGAGCAGTTCTTC.

This clonotype appeared a few times. A read error may account for a junction end that differs from germline. V gene TRBV5-1 combines with J gene TRBJ1-4; D remains unclear. Germline loops: CDR1 SGHRS, CDR2 YFSETQ. The CDR3 covers 15 residues. CDR3 residues: CASSLAGRLNERLFF. The CDR3 DNA is TGCGCCAGCAGCTTGGCCGGCAGGCTGAATGAAAGACTGTTTTTT.

This clonotype was recorded many times. The genes are TRBV3-1 and TRBJ2-2; D possibly corresponds to TRBD2 (6 bases). The CDR3 runs 16 residues. CDR1 is LGHDT, CDR2 YNNKEL, per germline (reference sequence). The V gene lost 4 bases and the J gene lost 0 bases, with 12 bases spanning the gap. Here the CDR3 reads CASSPGGGSNTGELFF. CDR3 nucleotides: TGTGCCAGCAGCCCCGGGGGTGGTTCGAACACCGGGGAGCTGTTTTTT.

This clonotype was observed many times. V gene TRBV20-1 combines with J gene TRBJ2-7; 12 bases are a match to TRBD1. The junction had 8 bases not matched to a gene; V was cut back by 4 bases and J by 1 base. Germline loops: CDR1 DFQATT, CDR2 SNEGSKA (reference sequence). This CDR3 has 16 amino acids. The CDR3 here is CSAKPPGQGASYEQYF. CDR3 DNA sequence: TGCAGTGCTAAACCTCCGGGACAGGGGGCATCCTACGAGCAGTACTTC.

The V gene is TRBV6-1, the J gene TRBJ1-1, with unresolved D. CDR3 size: 13 residues. V lost 6 bases and J lost 1, with 9 bases in between. CDR1 is MNHNS and CDR2 is SASEGT in the germline V gene. Here the CDR3 DNA reads TGTGCCAGCAGCGGGATTAAGAACACTGAAGCTTTCTTT. Translation: CASSGIKNTEAFF.

The V gene is TRBV10-3, the J gene TRBJ2-3, with a tentative D call TRBD2 (6 bases). Germline loops: CDR1 ENHRY, CDR2 SYGVKD. The CDR3 consists of 15 residues. Between the trimmed V and J ends, which lost 8 bases and 0 bases, there was a span of 15 bases. In DNA, the CDR3 is TGTGCCATCTCCCGGGCGGGAACTAGCACAGATACGCAGTATTTT. Its protein product is CAISRAGTSTDTQYF.

V is TRBV28 and J is TRBJ1-5; D not certain. The V gene lost 5 bases and the J gene lost 4 bases, with 15 bases spanning the gap. The CDR3 consists of 15 residues. Germline CDR1 and CDR2: MDHEN and SYDVKM. The CDR3 nucleotides are TGTGCCAGCAGTGGGCGGGTGAGGGTAAATCAGCCCCAGCATTTT. Translation: CASSGRVRVNQPQHF. Based on the CDR3 plus reference TRBV28 and TRBJ1-5, the full variable domain is DVKVTQSSRYLVKRTGEKVFLECVQDMDHENMFWYRQDPGLGLRLIYFSYDVKMKEKGDIPEGYSVSREKKERFSLILESASTNQTSMYLCASSGRVRVNQPQHFGDGTRLSIL.

This clonotype was recorded at least ten times. This chain links TRBV24-1 with TRBJ2-5; the D gene is possibly TRBD2 (6 bases). CDR3 length: 15 residues. V gave up 4 bases and J gave up 7 bases, with 18 bases separating them. Germline values: CDR1 KGHDR, CDR2 SFDVKD. This chain's CDR3 is CATSDAGPDKATQYF. CDR3 nucleotide sequence: TGTGCCACCAGTGACGCGGGACCAGATAAAGCGACCCAGTACTTC.

The chain employs TRBV7-9 and TRBJ1-2; TRBD1 agrees at 7 bases. The germline V gene has CDR1 SEHNR and CDR2 FQNEAQ (reference sequence). This CDR3 has 16 amino acids. The ends lost 5 bases at V and 2 bases at J; junction bases unmatched: 11. CDR3 sequence (DNA): TGTGCCAGCAGCCCCGGGACAGTCCTACTAAACTATGGCTACACCTTC. As protein: CASSPGTVLLNYGYTF.

At least ten counts were recorded for this clonotype. A read error may account for a junction end that differs from germline. The chain is built from TRBV12-3 or TRBV12-4 and TRBJ2-1; D remains ambiguous. CDR3 length equals 13 residues. The CDR3, as DNA: TGTGCCAGCAGTTTGCCCCATGACAATGAGCAATTCTTC. Translation gives CASSLPHDNEQFF.

This clonotype was seen repeatedly, ten times or more. This chain joins TRBV24-1 and TRBJ2-7, with 7 bases aligning to TRBD2. The CDR3 contains 14 residues. Trimming at V came to 2 bases and at J to 6 bases, leaving 6 bases not matched to a gene. Per germline, CDR1 KGHDR and CDR2 SFDVKD. This chain's CDR3 is CATSDSRGGLEQYF. CDR3 coding DNA: TGTGCCACCAGTGATTCGCGGGGAGGGCTCGAGCAGTACTTC.